One sample yielded the 14 T cell receptor beta chains listed below, sequenced in a study of tumor-infiltrating lymphocytes in primary liver carcinoma. The source of the blood RNA was unsorted whole blood, and germline DNA was extracted as well. A primer matching the constant region was used to make TCR beta cDNA from about 500 ng of total RNA. A slightly modified ARM-PCR protocol with three nested multiplex PCR rounds produced these TCR beta libraries. A C-beta reverse primer was combined with TRBV1-TRBV30 forward primers in the first two PCR rounds, and each round had 10 cycles. TCRdb called the multiplex PCR reads again in MiXCR, with one record for every CDR3 protein. The data contain about 350,000 distinct CDR3 sequences, roughly 61% of them singletons. The sequenced sample consisted of peripheral blood. These receptors were taken from a man aged 35-49 years with primary liver carcinoma and hepatitis B virus infection.

This clonotype occurred once. The chain links TRBV5-4 to TRBJ1-1, with TRBD1 identical over 11 bases. Germline V gene sequence: CDR1 SGHNT, CDR2 YYREEE (reference sequence). Trimming took 4 bases from V and 7 from J; bases not matched to a gene: 15. This CDR3 region has 17 residues. The CDR3 is CASSPGQGAALRSEAFF. CDR3 coding DNA: TGTGCCAGCAGCCCCGGACAGGGGGCCGCCTTGCGGAGTGAAGCTTTCTTT. The variable domain in full, completed from reference TRBV5-4 and TRBJ1-1, reads ETGVTQSPTHLIKTRGQQVTLRCSSQSGHNTVSWYQQALGQGPQFIFQYYREEENGRGNFPPRFSGLQFPNYSSELNVNALELDDSALYLCASSPGQGAALRSEAFFGQGTRLTVV.

This chain joins TRBV11-2 and TRBJ2-5; maybe TRBD2 (5 bases). The germline V and J ends were trimmed by 7 bases and 2 bases, with 14 bases remaining between them. The CDR3 length is 14 residues. Germline CDR1 and CDR2: SGHAT and FQNNGV. CDR3 coding DNA: TGTGCCAGCAACTCGGACTGTCCACAAGAGACCCAGTACTTC. Encoded protein: CASNSDCPQETQYF.

A remark on this clonotype: A clone one base away is much larger, so this may be a read error. The chain is built from TRBV6-5 and TRBJ1-3, with no clear D. Trimming took off 7 bases at V and 0 bases at J, with 13 bases between the two ends. In germline, CDR1 is MNHEY, CDR2 SVGAGI. The CDR3 has 15 residues. CDR3 region: CASNSQEISGNTIYF. The DNA for the CDR3 is TGTGCCAGCAATTCGCAGGAAATCTCTGGAAACACCATATATTTT.

Worth noting for this clonotype: A much larger clone sits a single nucleotide away, making a read error possible. V and J are TRBV6-1 and TRBJ2-7, with 9 bases lining up with TRBD1. Germline lookup yields CDR1 MNHNS and CDR2 SASEGT. The CDR3 runs to 15 residues. The CDR3 reads CASRGDREGSHEQYF. DNA for the CDR3: TGTGCCAGCAGGGGGGACAGGGAGGGCTCCCACGAGCAGTACTTC.

This chain connects TRBV7-9 to TRBJ1-1; D is unclear. V was trimmed by 5 bases and J by 1 base, leaving 14 bases between them. The CDR3 covers 15 residues. Germline CDR1 SEHNR, CDR2 FQNEAQ (reference sequence). The CDR3 coding sequence is TGTGCCAGCAGCCCTAGAGACACCTCGAACACTGAAGCTTTCTTT. Encoded protein: CASSPRDTSNTEAFF.

The chain combines TRBV6-1 with TRBJ1-2, with no clear D. Germline loops: CDR1 MNHNS, CDR2 SASEGT. V dropped 1 base and J dropped 11 bases, with 17 bases sitting between them. This CDR3 contains 14 residues. The CDR3 loop is CASSEDGGLKGYTF. In DNA form, the CDR3 reads TGTGCCAGCAGTGAAGACGGAGGTCTCAAGGGATACACCTTC.

On this clonotype: The junction and the germline gene differ at one end; a read error may be behind it. The rearrangement joins TRBV11-2 to TRBJ2-3; D is possibly TRBD2 (10 bases). This CDR3 is 20 amino acids long. Germline V gives CDR1 SGHAT, CDR2 FQNNGV. CDR3 sequence: CAISWTGDIPAGGVTVTRYF. CDR3 in DNA: TGTGCCATCAGCTGGACAGGGGATATACCAGCGGGAGGGGTCACAGTTACGCGGTATTTT.

This clonotype has a count of ten or more. The V call is TRBV5-1, the J call TRBJ2-1; 10 nucleotides match TRBD1. Germline CDR1 reads SGHRS; CDR2 reads YFSETQ. The J segment lost 8 bases and the V segment lost 0 bases, leaving 14 bases of the junction unmatched. This CDR3 is built from 18 residues. The CDR3 sequence: CASSLAGTGASWGDEQFF. DNA of the CDR3: TGCGCCAGCAGCTTGGCCGGGACAGGGGCCTCCTGGGGGGATGAGCAGTTCTTC. Drawing the rest from reference TRBV5-1 and TRBJ2-1, the complete variable domain is KAGVTQTPRYLIKTRGQQVTLSCSPISGHRSVSWYQQTPGQGLQFLFEYFSETQRNKGNFPGRFSGRQFSNSRSEMNVSTLELGDSALYLCASSLAGTGASWGDEQFFGPGTRLTVL.

This clonotype appeared a few times. Likely a read error: the CDR3 ends without its conserved phenylalanine or tryptophan. The chain recombines TRBV11-2 with TRBJ2-7, with D tentatively TRBD1 (6 bases). The ends were cut back, 6 bases at V and 2 bases at J, with 11 bases in the middle. The CDR3 totals 13 residues. The germline CDR1 and CDR2 sequences are SGHAT and FQNNGV. CDR3 coding DNA: TGTGCCAGCAGGGGGGACAAAGCCTACGAGCAGTACTTG. Translation gives CASRGDKAYEQYL.

The J gene is TRBJ1-6, the V gene TRBV30, with 7 bases lining up with TRBD1. V trimming: 3 bases; J trimming: 7 bases; junction bases outside the gene matches: 6. This CDR3 has 14 amino acids. In germline, CDR1 is GTSNPN, CDR2 SVGIG (reference sequence). The CDR3 region is CAWSPAGGNSPLHF. Written as DNA, the CDR3 is TGTGCCTGGAGCCCCGCAGGGGGGAATTCACCCCTCCACTTT.

About this clonotype: A much bigger clone sits one base away, suggesting this may be a read error. The chain has TRBV13 and TRBJ2-3; maybe TRBD1 (6 bases). CDR3 length: 14 amino acids. The germline CDR1 and CDR2 sequences are PRHDT and FYEKMQ (reference sequence). DNA for the CDR3: TGTGCCAGCAGCTATACAGGGCGCACAGATACGCAGAATTTT. Protein sequence: CASSYTGRTDTQNF.

This clonotype was seen repeatedly, ten times or more. The rearrangement uses TRBV11-2 and TRBJ1-3; D possibly corresponds to TRBD1 (5 bases). Germline values: CDR1 SGHAT, CDR2 FQNNGV. Trimming left V 5 bases short and J 2 bases short, with 13 bases between. This CDR3 has 15 amino acids. CDR3 nucleotides: TGTGCCAGCAGCCCGCCCGGGACGCCTGGAAACACCATATATTTT. The encoded protein is CASSPPGTPGNTIYF.

On this clonotype itself: An end of the junction differs from the germline gene, which may be a read error. The genes are TRBV4-3 and TRBJ2-2; possible D gene TRBD2, 7 bases. Germline V gene data show CDR1 as LGHNA and CDR2 as YSLEER. This CDR3 contains 16 residues. CDR3 DNA sequence: TGCGCCAGTAGCCAAAGTAGGGAGGGGGGGACCGGGGAGCTGTTTTTT. Encoded protein: CASSQSREGGTGELFF.

For this clonotype: The junction shows a germline mismatch at one end, possibly a read error. V and J are TRBV11-2 and TRBJ1-5; D gene uncertain. Germline V lookup: CDR1 SGHAT, CDR2 FQNNGV. This CDR3 comprises 14 residues. The CDR3 DNA sequence: TGTGTCAGCAGCTTAGAGGGCAATAATCAGCCCCAGCATTTT. Amino acid sequence: CVSSLEGNNQPQHF.